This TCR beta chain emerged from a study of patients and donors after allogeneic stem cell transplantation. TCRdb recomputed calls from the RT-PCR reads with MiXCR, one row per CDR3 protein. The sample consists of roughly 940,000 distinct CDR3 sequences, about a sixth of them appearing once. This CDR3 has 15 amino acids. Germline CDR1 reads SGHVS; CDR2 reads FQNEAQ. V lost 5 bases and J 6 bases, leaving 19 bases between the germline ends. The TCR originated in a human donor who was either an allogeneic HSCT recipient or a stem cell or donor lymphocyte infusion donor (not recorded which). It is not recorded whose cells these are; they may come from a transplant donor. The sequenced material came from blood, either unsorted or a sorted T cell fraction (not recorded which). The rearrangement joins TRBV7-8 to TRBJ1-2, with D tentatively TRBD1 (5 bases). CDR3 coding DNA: TGTGCCAGCAGCCCTCCCCTCCGGGTAGGGGATGGCTACACCTTC. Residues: CASSPPLRVGDGYTF.